These 9 T cell receptor beta chains originate from one sample sequenced in a study of T cell repertoires in cytomegalovirus infection. What these receptors recognize is not known. In TCRdb, the reads were re-called with MiXCR into one record per CDR3 protein. The table includes about 920,000 distinct CDR3 sequences, around 30% detected once. Sequencing was performed on cultured CD8+ T cells from PBMCs, taken from culture after CMV antigen stimulation. These receptor sequences come from a human donor in good health (CMV status not recorded). Some clones in this sample may be carry-over from other donors' samples.

This sequence joins TRBV29-1 and TRBJ2-1; TRBD1 matches at 10 bases. The V gene end was trimmed by 5 bases and the J gene end by 4 bases; junction bases not matched to a gene: 5. This CDR3 comprises 14 residues. The germline V gene has CDR1 SQVTM and CDR2 ANQGSEA. The chain's CDR3 is CSVFGTGEYNEQFF. CDR3 nucleotides: TGCAGCGTTTTCGGGACAGGGGAGTACAATGAGCAGTTCTTC.

The chain is built from TRBV28 and TRBJ1-3; 7 bases fit TRBD1. Germline CDR1 MDHEN, CDR2 SYDVKM. V gave up 8 bases and J gave up 4 bases; unmatched junction bases: 8. CDR3 length: 14 residues. The CDR3 is CASGTGTEGNTIYF. The CDR3 region has the DNA TGTGCCAGCGGAACTGGGACAGAAGGAAACACCATATATTTT.

At least ten counts were recorded for this clonotype. The V call is TRBV6-6, the J call TRBJ1-6; D may be TRBD1 (5 bases). The CDR3 extends over 17 amino acids. With 5 bases removed from V and 9 bases from J, the gap between germline ends came to 23 bases. Germline assignment: CDR1 MNHNY and CDR2 SVGAGI (reference sequence). The CDR3 nucleotides read TGTGCCAGCAGTCCGATTGCGGGACTCCCTAGGGGTTCACCCCTCCACTTT. Its protein product is CASSPIAGLPRGSPLHF.

The V and J genes are TRBV15 and TRBJ2-7, with 7 bases lining up with TRBD1. Germline CDR1 LNHNV, CDR2 YYDKDF (reference sequence). Trimming cost V 1 base and J 2 bases; bases outside gene matches: 2. This CDR3 has 14 amino acids. In nucleotides, the CDR3 is TGTGCCACCAGCAGAGTGGGGACAGCCTACGAGCAGTACTTC. Encoded protein: CATSRVGTAYEQYF. Together with reference TRBV15 and TRBJ2-7, the CDR3 gives the full variable domain: DAMVIQNPRYQVTQFGKPVTLSCSQTLNHNVMYWYQQKSSQAPKLLFHYYDKDFNNEADTPDNFQSRRPNTSFCFLDIRSPGLGDTAMYLCATSRVGTAYEQYFGPGTRLTVT.

Only a few counts were recorded for this clonotype. CDR3 residues: CASSFATGGGRNIQYF. DNA for the CDR3: TGTGCCAGCAGCTTCGCGACAGGGGGCGGGAGAAACATTCAGTACTTC. The chain links TRBV5-6 to TRBJ2-4, with 10 bases matching TRBD1. The CDR3 covers 16 residues. Per germline, CDR1 SGHDT and CDR2 YYEEEE. After removal of 2 bases from V and 6 bases from J, the junction contained 8 bases not matched to a gene.

This clonotype was detected a few times. This sequence joins TRBV7-6 and TRBJ2-2, with D uncertain. The CDR3 is made up of 13 amino acids. Germline CDR1 reads SGHVS; CDR2 reads FNYEAQ. Trimming pared 2 bases from V and 4 bases from J, leaving 5 bases between. The CDR3 loop is CASSLQVTGELFF. The CDR3 nucleotides read TGTGCCAGCAGCTTACAGGTCACCGGGGAGCTGTTTTTT.

The chain carries TRBV4-3 and TRBJ2-1, with 10 positions matching TRBD1. V lost 0 bases, J lost 3 bases, and 5 bases stayed unmatched. The germline V gene has CDR1 LGHNA and CDR2 YSLEER. This CDR3 is built from 17 residues. The CDR3 DNA reads as TGCGCCAGCAGCCAAGATACGACAGGGGGCAGCTACAATGAGCAGTTCTTC. This encodes CASSQDTTGGSYNEQFF.

The chain recombines TRBV14 with TRBJ2-7; D assignment may be TRBD1 or TRBD2 (5 bases each). CDR1 is SGHDN, CDR2 FVKESK, per germline. V was clipped by 3 bases and J by 2 bases, with 17 bases between them. The CDR3 is 16 residues long. CDR3 residues: CASSHSIAGSTYEQYV. CDR3 nucleotides: TGTGCCAGCAGCCATTCAATAGCAGGGAGCACCTACGAGCAGTACGTC.

A note on this clonotype: This may be a read error: a much more frequent sequence differs by one nucleotide. The V gene is TRBV7-4, the J gene TRBJ2-3; 10 bases map to TRBD2. Germline V gene sequence: CDR1 SGHVT, CDR2 SQSDAQ. The CDR3 is 19 amino acids. CDR3 in DNA: TGTACCAGCAGCTTACTTGTACGGACTAGCGGCGGAGTGGCAGATACGCAGTATTTT. As protein: CTSSLLVRTSGGVADTQYF.